This entry describes one TCR beta chain. The specificity of this receptor is unknown. The record has no base qualities; no much larger clone is one base away. TCRbeta CDR3 regions were immunosequenced from genomic DNA with the immunoSEQ Assay. Before high-throughput sequencing, genomic DNA was amplified using bias-controlled multiplex PCR. Regarding the original processing steps: To quantify the absolute abundance of each unique TCRbeta CDR3 region, the sequences were collapsed and filtered. Clonality, defined as 1 minus Pielou's evenness, was calculated using only productive rearrangements. A previously published method was used to identify clones with significantly greater frequencies in on-treatment samples than in baseline samples. Entries here come from immuneACCESS through TCRdb and include only in-frame sequences with V and J called. Some clones fail to appear in such tables; in the studies checked, an unresolved V gene covers under half of the shortfall, and the cause of the remainder is unknown. Clone size and the V and J calls come from that table; the DNA yielded D and trimming. This sample holds about 11,000 clones; about four fifths were observed only once. About 11% of the sample is in the top ten clones.

The data were taken from a study of sequential checkpoint blockade in melanoma (dated 2019 in TCRdb). For the wider study: Patients were randomized 1:1 to first-line nivolumab followed by ipilimumab (arm A) or ipilimumab followed by nivolumab (arm B). Maintenance nivolumab was given following each of the two trial sequences.

The junction shows trimming of 4 bases on V and 5 bases on J, plus 20 bases between the germline ends. Reading the germline V gene gives CDR1 SGDLS and CDR2 YYNGEE. Counted from cysteine to phenylalanine, this CDR3 has 16 amino acids. Only the CDR3 DNA is retained, 48 bases long and in frame from the first base. Interpreted using the paper, the treatment or condition label stands for: randomized to nivolumab then ipilimumab (arm A) or the reverse (arm B). No trial patient had received prior DNA-damaging chemotherapy. Live CD3+CD8+ cells negative for CD19 and CD56 were sorted from thawed PBMCs on a FACS Aria II flow cytometer. The samples were obtained from melanoma patients enrolled in CheckMate 064, an open-label, randomized phase II trial testing sequential checkpoint blockade. Peripheral blood mononuclear cells were obtained through leukapheresis, purified using Ficoll-Paque, and frozen in human serum containing approximately 10% DMSO. Right after sorting, the blood CD3+CD8+ cells were verified to be >98% pure, and DNA extraction followed.

Study-level results and caveats: The response-prediction model combining TCR metrics and mutation burden needs validation in larger, independent patient cohorts.

The origin of this receptor is a human donor with melanoma. Recombination connected TRBV9 to TRBJ2-3; the D region possibly corresponds to TRBD2 (6 bases align). This specimen was CD8+ T cells sorted from blood (inferred from file names), taken from a patient given nivolumab and ipilimumab in sequence. The sequenced DNA is TGTGCCAGCAGCCCCAGTAGCGGTTTTGGGGTAGATACGCAGTATTTT. Its product reads: CASSPSSGFGVDTQYF.